One sample yielded the 2 T cell receptor beta chains listed below, sequenced in a study of blood T cell repertoires in COVID-19. The data were produced by immunoSEQ multiplex PCR, yet TCRdb's version contains in-frame clones alone and is incomplete. The repertoire includes 150,000 or so clones, 60% to 85% of them detected once, and 3.5% to 5.5% sits in the top ten. Sequences were obtained from peripheral blood. These receptors were obtained from a woman of 80 years or more with active or convalescent COVID-19.

This clone was detected once. The V and J genes are TRBV5-5 and TRBJ1-2, with D possibly being TRBD1 (6 bases). The CDR3 is 13 amino acids. The ends were cut back, 0 bases at V and 4 bases at J, with 7 bases in the middle. Germline CDR1 SGHKS, CDR2 YYEKEE (reference sequence). The CDR3 nucleotides are TGTGCCAGCAGCTTGGGGGGGCCCTATGGCTACACCTTC. Translating it yields CASSLGGPYGYTF.

The rearrangement joins TRBV21-1 to TRBJ1-1; the D call TRBD1 from the table was never checked on the DNA. TRBV21-1 is annotated as a pseudogene. CDR3 size: 14 residues. The CDR3 here is CASSKRSGGTEAFF. For the CDR3, the DNA is TGTGCCAGCAGCAAACGGTCAGGGGGCACTGAAGCTTTCTTT.